This TCR beta chain was recovered during a study of blood T cell repertoires in COVID-19. Overall study context: The United States, Italy and Spain were the sources of the acute and convalescent COVID-19 samples. Sources were T cells, B-cell-depleted T cells, or PBMCs; the material itself was cDNA or gDNA.

Trimming at V came to 4 bases and at J to 3 bases, leaving 8 bases not matched to a gene. Germline V gene lookup returns CDR1 SGDLS and CDR2 YYNGEE. CDR3 size: 15 residues. Original data processing: Cell counts per sample came from amplifying reference gene primers. The protocol was immunoSEQ multiplex PCR, while the TCRdb copy is restricted to in-frame clones and leaves out a portion. That table is the source of V, J and clone size, and D and trimming were worked out from the DNA. This sample has tens of thousands of clones; 70% to 90% occur once, and the top ten carry more than 0.95%. The rearrangement uses TRBV9 and TRBJ2-7; the match to TRBD1 covers 9 bases. This sequence was found in a man aged 35 to 55 with acute or convalescent COVID-19. Sequenced: peripheral blood. Written as DNA, the CDR3 is TGTGCCAGCAGCCGGACTCAGGGACAGGGCTACGAGCAGTACTTC. Residues: CASSRTQGQGYEQYF.